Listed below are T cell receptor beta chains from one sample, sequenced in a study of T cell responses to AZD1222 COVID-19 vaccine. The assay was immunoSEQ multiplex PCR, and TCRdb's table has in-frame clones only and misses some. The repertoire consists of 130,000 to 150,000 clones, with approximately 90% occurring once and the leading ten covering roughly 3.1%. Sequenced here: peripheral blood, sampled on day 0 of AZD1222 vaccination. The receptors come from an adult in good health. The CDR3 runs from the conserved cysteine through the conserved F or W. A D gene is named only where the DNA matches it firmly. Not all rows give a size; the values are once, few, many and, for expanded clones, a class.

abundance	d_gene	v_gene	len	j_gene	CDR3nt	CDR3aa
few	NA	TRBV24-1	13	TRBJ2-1	TGTGCCACCAGTGATGAGAGCTACGATGAGCAGTTCTTC	CATSDESYDEQFF
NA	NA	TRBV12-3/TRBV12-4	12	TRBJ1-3	TGTGCCAGCAGCCCCACCAGAAACACCATATATTTT	CASSPTRNTIYF
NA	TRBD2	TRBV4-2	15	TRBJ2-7	TGTGCCAGCAGCCGGACTAGCGGGATAACAAACGAGCAGTACTTC	CASSRTSGITNEQYF
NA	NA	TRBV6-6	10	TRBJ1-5	TGTGCCAGAGCGCGTCAGCCCCAGCATTTT	CARARQPQHF
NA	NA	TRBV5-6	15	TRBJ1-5	TGTGCCAGCAGCCTGACAGGACGGGGGAATCAGCCCCAGCATTTT	CASSLTGRGNQPQHF
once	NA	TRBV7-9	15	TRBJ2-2	TGTGCCAGCAGCCTACATTCCCCTGGGACCGGGGAGCTGTTTTTT	CASSLHSPGTGELFF
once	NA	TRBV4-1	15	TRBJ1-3	TGCGCCAGCAGCCAACATACGGGGGCGGGAAACACCATATATTTT	CASSQHTGAGNTIYF
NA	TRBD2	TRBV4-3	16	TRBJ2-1	TGCGCCAGCAGCCAAGATGTGAGCGGGAGCTGGGGTGAGCAGTTCTTC	CASSQDVSGSWGEQFF
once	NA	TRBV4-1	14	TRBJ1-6	TGCGCCAGCAGCCAAGACGGTTATAATTCACCCCTCCACTTT	CASSQDGYNSPLHF
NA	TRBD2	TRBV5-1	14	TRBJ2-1	TGCGCCAGCAGCTTGGGACTAGCGGGGGCAGAGCAGTTCTTC	CASSLGLAGAEQFF
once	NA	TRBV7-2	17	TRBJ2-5	TGTGCCAGCAGGCGCCGGGCGAACCGGGACTTACAAGAGACCCAGTACTTC	CASRRRANRDLQETQYF
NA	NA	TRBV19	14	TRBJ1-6	TGTGCCAGTAGCCGGACAGCGACTGATTCACCCCTCCACTTT	CASSRTATDSPLHF
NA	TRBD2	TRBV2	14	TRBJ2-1	TGTGCCAGCAAGACCCCTAGCGGCTACAATGAGCAGTTCTTC	CASKTPSGYNEQFF
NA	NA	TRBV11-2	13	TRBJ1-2	TGTGCCAGCACTCCCGGTTTTGATCCCTCCTACACCTTC	CASTPGFDPSYTF
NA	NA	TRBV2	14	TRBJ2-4	TGTGCCAGCAGTAGCACTAGCTACGAAAACATTCAGTACTTC	CASSSTSYENIQYF
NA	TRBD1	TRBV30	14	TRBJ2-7	TGTGCCTGGACCCCCGGGACAGGGACCTACGAGCAGTACTTC	CAWTPGTGTYEQYF
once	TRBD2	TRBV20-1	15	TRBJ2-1	TGCAGTGCTAGTAGGACTAGCGGGAGGGCAAATGAGCAGTTCTTC	CSASRTSGRANEQFF
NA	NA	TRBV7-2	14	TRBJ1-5	TGTGCCAGCAGCCCCGGGCCGCACAATCAGCCCCAGCATTTT	CASSPGPHNQPQHF
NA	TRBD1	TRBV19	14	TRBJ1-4	TGTGCCAGTAGTCTCGACAGGGAAGGGGTAAAACTGTTTTTT	CASSLDREGVKLFF
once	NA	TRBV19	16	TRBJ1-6	TGTGCCAGTAGTATTTCGGGCAGCTCCTATAATTCACCCCTCCACTTT	CASSISGSSYNSPLHF
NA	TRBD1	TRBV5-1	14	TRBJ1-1	TGCGCCAGCAGCCCCCGGACAGGGCGGGGTGAAGCTTTCTTT	CASSPRTGRGEAFF
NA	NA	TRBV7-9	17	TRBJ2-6	TGTGCCAGCAGCCTCGACGGTGCCATAGCTGGGGCCAACGTCCTGACTTTC	CASSLDGAIAGANVLTF
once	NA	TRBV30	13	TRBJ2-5	TGTGCCTGGAGTGTCGGCCGCCAAGAGACCCAGTACTTC	CAWSVGRQETQYF
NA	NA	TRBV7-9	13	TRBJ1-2	TGTGCCAGCAGCCCGGGACGGACCTATGGCTACACCTTC	CASSPGRTYGYTF
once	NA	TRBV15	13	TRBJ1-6	TGTGCCACCAGCAGAGATCTTTACTCACCCCTCCACTTT	CATSRDLYSPLHF
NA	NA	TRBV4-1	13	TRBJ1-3	TGCGCCAGCAGCCTGTGCGGATACGTCACCATATATTTT	CASSLCGYVTIYF
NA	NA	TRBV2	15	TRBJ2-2	TGTGCCAGCAGCTCAGCGATAACGAACACCGGGGAGCTGTTTTTT	CASSSAITNTGELFF
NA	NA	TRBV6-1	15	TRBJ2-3	TGTGCCAGCAGTTCGCATCGGCCTGGCACAGATACGCAGTATTTT	CASSSHRPGTDTQYF
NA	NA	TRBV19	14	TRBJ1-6	TGTGCCAGTAGCGCACCCCGAGGGAATTCACCCCTCCACTTT	CASSAPRGNSPLHF
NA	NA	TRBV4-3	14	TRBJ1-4	TGCGCCAGCAGCCAAATATGGGGCAATGAAAAACTGTTTTTT	CASSQIWGNEKLFF
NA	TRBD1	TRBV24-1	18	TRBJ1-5	TGTGCCACCAGTGATTTCCCGAGGGACAGTTATAGCAATCAGCCCCAGCATTTT	CATSDFPRDSYSNQPQHF
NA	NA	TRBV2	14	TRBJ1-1	TGTGCCAGCAGTGAACTCTTAGGGGACACTGAAGCTTTCTTT	CASSELLGDTEAFF
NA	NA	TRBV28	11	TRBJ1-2	TGTGCCAGCAGCTCGCGCTATGGCTACACCTTC	CASSSRYGYTF
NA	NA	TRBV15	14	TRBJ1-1	TGTGCCACCAGCAGAGCCACAGAGAACACTGAAGCTTTCTTT	CATSRATENTEAFF
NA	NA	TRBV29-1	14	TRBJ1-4	TGCAGCGCCGAGGGTGCTGCAACTAATGAAAAACTGTTTTTT	CSAEGAATNEKLFF
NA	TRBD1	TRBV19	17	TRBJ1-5	TGTGCCAGTAGTATTTCCGGGACAGCAAATAGCAATCAGCCCCAGCATTTT	CASSISGTANSNQPQHF
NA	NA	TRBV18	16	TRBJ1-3	TGTGCCAGCTCACCTTTGACAGGCAACTCTGGAAACACCATATATTTT	CASSPLTGNSGNTIYF
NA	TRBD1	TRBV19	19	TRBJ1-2	TGTGCCAGTAGTAACCCCCCCCGGACAGGGAGAATACGGACCCATGGCTACACCTTC	CASSNPPRTGRIRTHGYTF
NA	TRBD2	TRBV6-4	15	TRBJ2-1	TGTGCCAGCAGCCTTACTAGCGGGAGTACAGATGAGCAGTTCTTC	CASSLTSGSTDEQFF
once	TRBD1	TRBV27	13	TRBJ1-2	TGTGCCAGCAGCTGGACAGGGCTTAATGGCTACACCTTC	CASSWTGLNGYTF
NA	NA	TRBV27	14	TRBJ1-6	TGTGCCAGCAGTTCCTTCGGCATTAGTTCACCCCTCCACTTT	CASSSFGISSPLHF
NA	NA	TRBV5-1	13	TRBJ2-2	TGCGCCAGCAGCTTGACGGTCACCGGGGAGCTGTTTTTT	CASSLTVTGELFF
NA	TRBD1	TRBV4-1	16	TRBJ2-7	TGCGCCAGCAGCCCTCTTGCCGGGACAGGGGACTACGAGCAGTACTTC	CASSPLAGTGDYEQYF
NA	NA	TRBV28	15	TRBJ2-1	TGTGCCAGCAGCCCGGTGGGGGGCCCTTACAATGAGCAGTTCTTC	CASSPVGGPYNEQFF
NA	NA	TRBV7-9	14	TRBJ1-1	TGTGCCAGCAGCTTCTCGACAACGAACACTGAAGCTTTCTTT	CASSFSTTNTEAFF
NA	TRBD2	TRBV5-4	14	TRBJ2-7	TGTGCCAGCAGCTTGGGTCGGGGGGGTGACGAGCAGTACTTC	CASSLGRGGDEQYF
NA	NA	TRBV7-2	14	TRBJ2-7	TGTGCCAGCAGCCTCTCACGGGGGGCCGGCGAGCAGTACTTC	CASSLSRGAGEQYF
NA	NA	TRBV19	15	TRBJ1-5	TGTGCCAGTAGTATAGTTTGGGGATACAATCAGCCCCAGCATTTT	CASSIVWGYNQPQHF
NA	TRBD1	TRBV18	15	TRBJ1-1	TGTGCCAGCTCACCACGACAGGGTATCGACACTGAAGCTTTCTTT	CASSPRQGIDTEAFF
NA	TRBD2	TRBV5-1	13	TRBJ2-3	TGCGCCAGCAGCCCTCAGAGCGGGGACACGCAGTATTTT	CASSPQSGDTQYF
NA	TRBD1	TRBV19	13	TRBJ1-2	TGTGCCAGTCGGACAGGGGGAATGCTTGGCTACACCTTC	CASRTGGMLGYTF
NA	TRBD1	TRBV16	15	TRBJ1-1	TGTGCCAGCAGCCAACAGGGGGGCGTGAACACTGAAGCTTTCTTT	CASSQQGGVNTEAFF
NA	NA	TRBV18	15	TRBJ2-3	TGTGCCAGCTCACCCGGGCAGCGGTCCACAGATACGCAGTATTTT	CASSPGQRSTDTQYF
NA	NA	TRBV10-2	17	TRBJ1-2	TGCGCCAGCAGTGAGTCCATACCTTTAGGCCCGATCTATGGCTACACCTTC	CASSESIPLGPIYGYTF
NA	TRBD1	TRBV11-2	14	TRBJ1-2	TGTGCCAGCAGCCCCGACAGGGGAAACTATGGCTACACCTTC	CASSPDRGNYGYTF
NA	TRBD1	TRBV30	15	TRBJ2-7	TGTGCCTGGACCGCCGACAGGGTATTTACCTACGAGCAGTACTTC	CAWTADRVFTYEQYF
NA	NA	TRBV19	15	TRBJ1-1	TGTGCCAGTACCATACCTCTCCGCGCGGGGACTGAAGCTTTCTTT	CASTIPLRAGTEAFF
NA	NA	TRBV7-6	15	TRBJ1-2	TGTGCCAGCAGCTTAGTTAGCGGGACACCCTATGGCTACACCTTC	CASSLVSGTPYGYTF
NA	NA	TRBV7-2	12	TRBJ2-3	TGTGCCAGCAGCCCGAGCACAGATACGCAGTATTTT	CASSPSTDTQYF